The 17 T cell receptor beta chains below all came from one sample that was sequenced in a study of T-cell reconstitution after alpha-beta-depleted transplantation in children. TCRbeta library construction was performed incorporating unique molecular identifiers. TCRdb fed the PCR reads into MiXCR, producing one record per CDR3 protein. This sample has just under 550,000 distinct CDR3 sequences, with approximately 16% found just once. Sample: PBMCs from the stem cell graft donor, taken from the stem cell graft. Source of these receptors: a human donor who donated a stem cell graft to a child with acute lymphoblastic leukemia.

The chain carries TRBV5-1 and TRBJ2-5; D call uncertain. The CDR3 consists of 11 residues. V was trimmed by 1 base and J by 6 bases, leaving 4 bases between them. Germline CDR1 and CDR2: SGHRS and YFSETQ. Here the CDR3 reads CASSLRKTQYF. The CDR3 coding sequence is TGCGCCAGCAGCTTGAGGAAGACCCAGTACTTC.

CDR3 in amino acids: CASRQRQGNSPLHF. CDR3 DNA sequence: TGCGCCAGCAGACAAAGACAGGGAAATTCACCCCTCCACTTT. The chain is built from TRBV5-1 and TRBJ1-6, with 7 bases lining up with TRBD1. V shed 5 bases, J shed 7 bases, and the junction held 6 bases outside the gene matches. The CDR3 contains 14 residues. Germline values: CDR1 SGHRS, CDR2 YFSETQ.

Regarding this clonotype: This may arise from a read error, as a much more abundant clone is one base away. The conserved phenylalanine or tryptophan normally closing the CDR3 is absent here, so this likely arose from a read error. The chain joins TRBV20-1 to TRBJ2-7; D possibly corresponds to TRBD1 (6 bases). This CDR3 region has 13 residues. V was shortened by 3 bases and J by 3 bases, with 12 bases between the two germline ends. Per germline, CDR1 DFQATT and CDR2 SNEGSKA (reference sequence). The CDR3 region is CSASVTGYYEQYL. CDR3 in DNA: TGCAGTGCTAGTGTTACAGGGTACTACGAGCAGTACCTC.

This chain joins TRBV7-8 and TRBJ2-1; 11 positions agree with TRBD2. The CDR3 spans 16 residues. Trimming at V came to 4 bases and at J to 5 bases, leaving 7 bases not matched to a gene. Per the germline V gene, CDR1 is SGHVS and CDR2 is FQNEAQ. The DNA for the CDR3 is TGTGCCAGCAGCTCCCTACTAGCGGGAGTCAACAATGAGCAGTTCTTC. Encoded protein: CASSSLLAGVNNEQFF.

This rearrangement joins TRBV20-1 to TRBJ2-1, with 13 nucleotides matching TRBD2. Germline CDR1 reads DFQATT; CDR2 reads SNEGSKA (reference sequence). The V gene end was trimmed by 7 bases and the J gene end by 9 bases; junction bases not matched to a gene: 15. The CDR3 extends over 16 amino acids. CDR3 sequence: CSVDTSGRALRAEQFF. The DNA of the CDR3 is TGCAGTGTCGACACTAGCGGGAGGGCCTTGCGCGCTGAGCAGTTCTTC.

This chain uses TRBV2 with TRBJ2-1; no reliable D call. Deletions cut 5 bases from V and 10 bases from J, with 9 bases between. The CDR3 length is 11 residues. Germline lookup yields CDR1 SNHLY and CDR2 FYNNEI. The CDR3 loop is CASSHQIEQFF. DNA for the CDR3: TGTGCCAGCAGTCACCAGATAGAGCAGTTCTTC.

This clonotype was seen more than once but under ten times. This chain links TRBV13 with TRBJ2-7; TRBD1 or TRBD2 may be the D gene (5 bases each). The CDR3 runs to 14 residues. CDR1 is PRHDT, CDR2 FYEKMQ, per germline (reference sequence). The V and J ends lost 8 bases and 2 bases respectively, with 16 bases between them. The CDR3 protein is CASAGPGPPYEQYF. CDR3 sequence (DNA): TGTGCCAGCGCGGGCCCAGGGCCACCCTACGAGCAGTACTTC.

V and J are TRBV4-2 and TRBJ2-7; no clear D. Germline lookup yields CDR1 LGHNA and CDR2 YNFKEQ. Between the trimmed V and J ends, which lost 3 bases and 2 bases, there was a span of 5 bases. This CDR3 region has 12 residues. The CDR3 region is CASSHWPYEQYF. The CDR3 region has the DNA TGTGCCAGCAGCCACTGGCCCTACGAGCAGTACTTC.

This clonotype has a handful of counts. This chain joins TRBV5-4 and TRBJ2-1; TRBD2 agrees at 7 bases. The germline gives CDR1 SGHNT, CDR2 YYREEE (reference sequence). Trimming at V came to 1 base and at J to 8 bases, leaving 3 bases not matched to a gene. The CDR3 contains 13 residues. CDR3 in DNA: TGTGCCAGCAGCTTGTGGGCGGGAGATGAGCAGTTCTTC. Translation gives CASSLWAGDEQFF.

The rearrangement joins TRBV20-1 to TRBJ2-1; D assignment may be TRBD1 or TRBD2 (6 bases each). V was shortened by 5 bases and J by 4 bases, with 15 bases between the two germline ends. Per germline, CDR1 DFQATT and CDR2 SNEGSKA (reference sequence). CDR3 length equals 14 residues. The chain's CDR3 is CSAAEGGIYNEQFF. Written as DNA, the CDR3 is TGCAGTGCTGCCGAAGGGGGGATTTACAATGAGCAGTTCTTC.

This clonotype was seen only a few times. The V and J genes are TRBV6-4 and TRBJ2-1; weak D call: TRBD2 (6 bases). Germline CDR1 reads MRHNA; CDR2 reads SNTAGT. Trimming shortened V by 3 bases and J by 7 bases, and 19 bases separated the two germline ends. The CDR3 is made up of 16 amino acids. Written as DNA, the CDR3 is TGTGCCAGCAGTGAAAGTGTACGGGAGCTAGCGAATGAGCAGTTCTTC. The encoded protein is CASSESVRELANEQFF.

A few counts support this clonotype. V usage is TRBV12-3 or TRBV12-4 and J usage is TRBJ1-5, with D maybe TRBD1 (5 bases). Trimming removed 3 bases at V and 9 bases at J, with 6 bases between. This CDR3 contains 11 residues. CDR3 bases: TGTGCCAGCAGTTTCCAGGGGCCCCAGCATTTT. It is translated as CASSFQGPQHF.

This clonotype was seen more than once but under ten times. The J gene is TRBJ2-1, the V gene TRBV30, with D hard to call. From germline, CDR1 is GTSNPN and CDR2 SVGIG (reference sequence). The CDR3 contains 10 residues. V was cut by 1 base and J by 6 bases, with 1 base left in between. As DNA, the CDR3 is TGTGCCTGGAGTGGCAATGAGCAGTTCTTC. Translation: CAWSGNEQFF.

This clonotype has more than one count but fewer than ten. The chain links TRBV5-8 to TRBJ2-7; 10 bases match TRBD1. From germline, CDR1 is SGHTS and CDR2 YDEGEE. The trim removed 0 bases at V and 5 bases at J, leaving 8 bases unmatched. The CDR3 runs 16 residues. In nucleotides, the CDR3 is TGTGCCAGCAGCTTGGCCGGACAGGGGGACTCGGACGAGCAGTACTTC. Its protein product is CASSLAGQGDSDEQYF.

This clonotype has more than one count but fewer than ten. The rearrangement uses TRBV12-3 or TRBV12-4 and TRBJ2-7; D possibly matches TRBD1 or TRBD2 (7 bases each). Trimming left V 2 bases short and J 2 bases short, with 25 bases between. CDR3 size: 19 residues. The CDR3 DNA reads TGTGCCAGCAGTTTAACCGGCAGGGGGGGGTTAATTAGGCCCTACGAGCAGTACTTC. Its translation: CASSLTGRGGLIRPYEQYF.

This clonotype was seen a handful of times. The J gene is TRBJ1-5, the V gene TRBV4-1; D unclear. The V end was cut by 4 bases, the J end by 5 bases, with 12 bases between. The CDR3 contains 14 residues. CDR1 and CDR2 from the germline V gene are MGHRA and YSYEKL. CDR3 DNA: TGCGCCAGCAGCCCACAGATTCGGGATCAGCCCCAGCATTTT. It yields the protein CASSPQIRDQPQHF.

V usage is TRBV11-2 and J usage is TRBJ2-3, with 7 nucleotides matching TRBD1. The V gene's germline CDR1 is SGHAT and CDR2 FQNNGV. Trimming removed 9 bases from V and 3 bases from J; junction bases left unmatched: 12. The CDR3 has 15 amino acids. CDR3 nucleotides: TGTGCCAGTGAAAGGGGGCTCCTTTCGACAGATACGCAGTATTTT. Translating gives CASERGLLSTDTQYF.